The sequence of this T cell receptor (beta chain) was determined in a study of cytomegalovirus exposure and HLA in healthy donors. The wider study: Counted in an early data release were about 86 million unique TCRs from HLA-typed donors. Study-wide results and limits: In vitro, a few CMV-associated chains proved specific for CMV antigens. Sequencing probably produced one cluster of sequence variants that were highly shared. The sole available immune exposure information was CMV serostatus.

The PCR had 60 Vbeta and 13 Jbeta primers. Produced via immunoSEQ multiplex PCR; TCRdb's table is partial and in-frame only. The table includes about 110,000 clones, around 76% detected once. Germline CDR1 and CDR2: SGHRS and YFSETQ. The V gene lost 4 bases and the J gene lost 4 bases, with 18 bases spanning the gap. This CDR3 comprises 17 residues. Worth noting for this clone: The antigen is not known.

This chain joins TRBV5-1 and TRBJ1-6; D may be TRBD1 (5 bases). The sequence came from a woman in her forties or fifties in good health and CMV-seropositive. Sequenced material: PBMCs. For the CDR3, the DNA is TGCGCCAGCAGCGGAGAGACCGGGACTCCTTATAATTCACCCCTCCACTTT. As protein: CASSGETGTPYNSPLHF.